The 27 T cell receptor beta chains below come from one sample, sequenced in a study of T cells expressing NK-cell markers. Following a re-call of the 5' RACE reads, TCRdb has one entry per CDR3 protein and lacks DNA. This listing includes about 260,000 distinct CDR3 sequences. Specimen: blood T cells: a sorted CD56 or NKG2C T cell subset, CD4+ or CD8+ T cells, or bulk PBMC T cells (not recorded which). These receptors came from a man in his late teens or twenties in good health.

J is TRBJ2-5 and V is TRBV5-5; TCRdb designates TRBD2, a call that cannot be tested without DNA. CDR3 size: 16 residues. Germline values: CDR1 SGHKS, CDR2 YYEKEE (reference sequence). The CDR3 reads CASSQGLAGAQETQYF.

The CDR3 is CSARGTSLSSYNEQFF. The V and J genes are TRBV20-1 and TRBJ2-1; TCRdb proposes TRBD2, but this gene call is untestable without DNA. The CDR3 totals 16 residues. Germline V gene data show CDR1 as DFQATT and CDR2 as SNEGSKA (reference sequence).

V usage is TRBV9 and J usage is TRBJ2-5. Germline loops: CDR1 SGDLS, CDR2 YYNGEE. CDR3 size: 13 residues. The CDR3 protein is CASSLGVAETQYF.

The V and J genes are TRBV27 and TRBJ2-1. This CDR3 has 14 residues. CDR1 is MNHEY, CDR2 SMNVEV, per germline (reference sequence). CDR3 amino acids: CASSGGGPTSEQFF.

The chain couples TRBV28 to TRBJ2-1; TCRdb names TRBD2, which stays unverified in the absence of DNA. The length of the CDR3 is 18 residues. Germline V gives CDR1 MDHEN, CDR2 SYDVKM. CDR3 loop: CASSLIHSGLASYNEQFF. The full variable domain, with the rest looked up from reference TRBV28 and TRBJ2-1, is DVKVTQSSRYLVKRTGEKVFLECVQDMDHENMFWYRQDPGLGLRLIYFSYDVKMKEKGDIPEGYSVSREKKERFSLILESASTNQTSMYLCASSLIHSGLASYNEQFFGPGTRLTVL.

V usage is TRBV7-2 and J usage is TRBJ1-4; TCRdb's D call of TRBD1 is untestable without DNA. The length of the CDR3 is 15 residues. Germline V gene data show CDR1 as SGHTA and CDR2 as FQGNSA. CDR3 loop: CASSTTDRGGEKLFF. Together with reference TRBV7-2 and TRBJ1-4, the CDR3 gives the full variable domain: GAGVSQSPSNKVTEKGKDVELRCDPISGHTALYWYRQSLGQGLEFLIYFQGNSAPDKSGLPSDRFSAERTGGSVSTLTIQRTQQEDSAVYLCASSTTDRGGEKLFFGSGTQLSVL.

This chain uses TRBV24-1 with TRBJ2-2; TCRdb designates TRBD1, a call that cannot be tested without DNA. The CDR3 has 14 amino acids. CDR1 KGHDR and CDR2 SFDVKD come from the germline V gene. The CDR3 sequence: CATSIPGATGELFF.

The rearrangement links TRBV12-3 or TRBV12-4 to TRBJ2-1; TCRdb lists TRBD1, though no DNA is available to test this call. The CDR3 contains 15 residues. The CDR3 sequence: CASRTTGGSYNEQFF.

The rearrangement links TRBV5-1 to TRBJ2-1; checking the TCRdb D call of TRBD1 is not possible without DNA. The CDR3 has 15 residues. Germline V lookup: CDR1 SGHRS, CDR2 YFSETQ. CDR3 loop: CASSLVGKGEGEQFF.

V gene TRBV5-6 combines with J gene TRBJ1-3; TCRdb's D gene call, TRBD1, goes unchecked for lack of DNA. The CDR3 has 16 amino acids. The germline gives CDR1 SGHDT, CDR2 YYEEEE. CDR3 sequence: CASSILDRNTGNTIYF.

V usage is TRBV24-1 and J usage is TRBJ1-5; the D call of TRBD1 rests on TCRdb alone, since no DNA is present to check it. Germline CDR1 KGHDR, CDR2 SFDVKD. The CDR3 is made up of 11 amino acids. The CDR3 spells CATGEGTIQHF.

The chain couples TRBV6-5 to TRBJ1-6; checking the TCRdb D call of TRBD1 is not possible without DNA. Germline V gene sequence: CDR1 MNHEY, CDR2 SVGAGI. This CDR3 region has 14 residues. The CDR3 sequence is CASSYPDEGAPLHF.

CDR3 sequence: CASSPNPLRGGKEAFF. The chain couples TRBV9 to TRBJ1-1. CDR3 length: 16 amino acids. CDR1 SGDLS and CDR2 YYNGEE come from the germline V gene. Full variable domain (remainder filled in from reference TRBV9 and TRBJ1-1): DSGVTQTPKHLITATGQRVTLRCSPRSGDLSVYWYQQSLDQGLQFLIQYYNGEERAKGNILERFSAQQFPDLHSELNLSSLELGDSALYFCASSPNPLRGGKEAFFGQGTRLTVV.

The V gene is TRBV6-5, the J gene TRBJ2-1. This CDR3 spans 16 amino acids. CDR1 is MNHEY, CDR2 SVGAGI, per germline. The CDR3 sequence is CASTVIRGIGHNEQFF.

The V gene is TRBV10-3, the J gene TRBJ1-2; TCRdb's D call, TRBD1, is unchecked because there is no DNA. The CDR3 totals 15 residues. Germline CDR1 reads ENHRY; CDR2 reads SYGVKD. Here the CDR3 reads CAISESEDRTAGYTF.

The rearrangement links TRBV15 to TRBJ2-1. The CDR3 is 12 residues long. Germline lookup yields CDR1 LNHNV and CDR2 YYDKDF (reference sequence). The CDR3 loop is CATSRVLNEQFF.

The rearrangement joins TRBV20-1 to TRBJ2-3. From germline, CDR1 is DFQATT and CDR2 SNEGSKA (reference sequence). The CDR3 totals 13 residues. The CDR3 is CSARVGNSDTQYF.

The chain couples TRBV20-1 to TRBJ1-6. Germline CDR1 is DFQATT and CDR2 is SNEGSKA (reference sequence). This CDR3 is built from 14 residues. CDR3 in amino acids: CSARQGGGNSPLHF.

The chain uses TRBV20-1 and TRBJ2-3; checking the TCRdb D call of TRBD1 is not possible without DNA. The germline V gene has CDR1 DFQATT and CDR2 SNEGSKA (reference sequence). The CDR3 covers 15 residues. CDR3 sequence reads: CSAGPGTGIADTQYF.

CDR3 sequence: CASSAHRGTTEAFF. V gene TRBV6-1 combines with J gene TRBJ1-1; TCRdb's D call, TRBD1, is unchecked because there is no DNA. CDR3 length: 14 residues. CDR1 and CDR2 (germline): MNHNS, SASEGT.

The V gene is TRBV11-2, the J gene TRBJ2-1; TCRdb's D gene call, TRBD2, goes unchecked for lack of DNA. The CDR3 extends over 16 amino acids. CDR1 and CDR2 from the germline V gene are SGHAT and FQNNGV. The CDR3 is CASSLITSGSDSEQFF.

The CDR3 spells CASSFGQGRGYTF. The chain couples TRBV7-2 to TRBJ1-2; without DNA, the TCRdb call of TRBD1 cannot be checked. The CDR3 loop spans 13 amino acids. From germline, CDR1 is SGHTA and CDR2 FQGNSA. The complete variable domain, with remaining parts taken from reference TRBV7-2 and TRBJ1-2, reads GAGVSQSPSNKVTEKGKDVELRCDPISGHTALYWYRQSLGQGLEFLIYFQGNSAPDKSGLPSDRFSAERTGGSVSTLTIQRTQQEDSAVYLCASSFGQGRGYTFGSGTRLTVV.

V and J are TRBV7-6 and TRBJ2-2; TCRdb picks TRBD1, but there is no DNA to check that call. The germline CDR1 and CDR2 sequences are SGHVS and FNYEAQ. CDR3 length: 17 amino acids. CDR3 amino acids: CASSPVGRGKNTGELFF.

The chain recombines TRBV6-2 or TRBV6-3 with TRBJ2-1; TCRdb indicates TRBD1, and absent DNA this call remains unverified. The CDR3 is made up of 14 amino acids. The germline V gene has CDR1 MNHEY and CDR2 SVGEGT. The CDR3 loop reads CASSWGQRYNEQFF.

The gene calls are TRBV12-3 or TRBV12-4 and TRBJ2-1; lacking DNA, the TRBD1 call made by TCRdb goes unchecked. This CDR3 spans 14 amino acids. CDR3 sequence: CASSLTPPRDEQFF.

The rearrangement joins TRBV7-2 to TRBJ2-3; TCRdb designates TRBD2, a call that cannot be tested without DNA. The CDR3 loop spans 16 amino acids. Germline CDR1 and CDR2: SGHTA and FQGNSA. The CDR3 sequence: CASSQPGTRAADTQYF.

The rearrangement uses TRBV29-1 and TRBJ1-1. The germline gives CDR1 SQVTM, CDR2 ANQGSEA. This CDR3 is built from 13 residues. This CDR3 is CSVSAGGNTEAFF.